This is a list of T cell receptor beta chains from one sample in a study of blood T cell repertoires in COVID-19. Assay: immunoSEQ multiplex PCR; the TCRdb copy retains only in-frame clones and omits some. Found here are about 200,000 clones, about 88% of them singletons; the top ten hold roughly 19%. Sequencing was carried out using peripheral blood. The source is a man aged 45-65 years with COVID-19, enrolled during active disease. CDR3s include the opening cysteine and the closing phenylalanine or tryptophan. The D gene is left open where the match is weak. The listing skips clone size in some rows; elsewhere it reads once, few, many or a size class.

clone size: .
V gene: TRBV24-1
J gene: TRBJ2-2
D gene: TRBD2
CDR3 DNA: TGTGCCACCAGTGATTTTCCTAGCGGGGCGAACACCGGGGAGCTGTTTTTT
CDR3 protein: CATSDFPSGANTGELFF

clone size: .
V gene: TRBV4-1
J gene: TRBJ1-6
D gene: .
CDR3 DNA: TGCGCCAGCAGCCAGGAAAACTTCGGAGGGAACCGTTCACCCCTCCACTTT
CDR3 protein: CASSQENFGGNRSPLHF

clone size: few
V gene: TRBV28
J gene: TRBJ2-2
D gene: TRBD1
CDR3 DNA: TGTGCCAGCAGTTTATCCTGGACAGGGCGGAGCGGGGAGCTGTTTTTT
CDR3 protein: CASSLSWTGRSGELFF

clone size: .
V gene: TRBV7-3
J gene: TRBJ2-3
D gene: TRBD1
CDR3 DNA: TGTGCCAGCAGCCCGGGACAGATTGACACAGATACGCAGTATTTT
CDR3 protein: CASSPGQIDTDTQYF

clone size: .
V gene: TRBV19
J gene: TRBJ2-7
D gene: TRBD1
CDR3 DNA: TGTGCCAGTAGTACCTGGGGGACAGGGGCCCCTTACGAGCAGTACTTC
CDR3 protein: CASSTWGTGAPYEQYF

clone size: .
V gene: TRBV7-3
J gene: TRBJ2-1
D gene: TRBD2
CDR3 DNA: TGTGCCAGCAGCTCAGTAGCGGGGGAGAATTACAATGAGCAGTTCTTC
CDR3 protein: CASSSVAGENYNEQFF

clone size: .
V gene: TRBV7-9
J gene: TRBJ2-7
D gene: TRBD2
CDR3 DNA: TGTGCCAGCAGGCCAGGGGTGACTAGCGGGGGGGCCCTTGCCTACGAGCAGTACTTC
CDR3 protein: CASRPGVTSGGALAYEQYF

clone size: .
V gene: TRBV11-1
J gene: TRBJ1-2
D gene: TRBD1
CDR3 DNA: TGTGCCAGCAGCCTACAGGGGGCGTACGATGGCTACACCTTC
CDR3 protein: CASSLQGAYDGYTF

clone size: .
V gene: TRBV5-1
J gene: TRBJ1-2
D gene: TRBD1
CDR3 DNA: TGCGCCAGCAGTACTGACAGGGGGCGAGGCTACACCTTC
CDR3 protein: CASSTDRGRGYTF

clone size: .
V gene: TRBV3-1/TRBV3-2
J gene: TRBJ1-5
D gene: .
CDR3 DNA: TGTGCCAGCAGCCAAGACTCTCAGCCCCAGCATTTT
CDR3 protein: CASSQDSQPQHF

clone size: .
V gene: TRBV10-3
J gene: TRBJ2-7
D gene: TRBD2
CDR3 DNA: TGTGCCATCAGCCCGACGACCGGGACTAGCGGGGGCTACCCCTACGAGCAGTACTTC
CDR3 protein: CAISPTTGTSGGYPYEQYF